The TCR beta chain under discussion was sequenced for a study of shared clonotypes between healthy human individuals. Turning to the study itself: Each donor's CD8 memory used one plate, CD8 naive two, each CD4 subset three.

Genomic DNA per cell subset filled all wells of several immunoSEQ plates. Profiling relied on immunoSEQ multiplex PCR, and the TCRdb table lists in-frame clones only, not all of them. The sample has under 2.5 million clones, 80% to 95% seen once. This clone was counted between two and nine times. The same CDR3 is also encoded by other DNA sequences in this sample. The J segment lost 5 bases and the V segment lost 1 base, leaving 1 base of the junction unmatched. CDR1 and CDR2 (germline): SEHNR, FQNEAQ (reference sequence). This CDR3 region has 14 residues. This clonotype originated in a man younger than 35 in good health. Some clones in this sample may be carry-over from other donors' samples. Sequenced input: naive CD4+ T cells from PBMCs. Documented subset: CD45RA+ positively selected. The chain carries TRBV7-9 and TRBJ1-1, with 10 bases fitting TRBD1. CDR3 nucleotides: TGTGCCAGCAGCTTAGGACAGGGGGCGACTGAAGCTTTCTTT. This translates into CASSLGQGATEAFF.